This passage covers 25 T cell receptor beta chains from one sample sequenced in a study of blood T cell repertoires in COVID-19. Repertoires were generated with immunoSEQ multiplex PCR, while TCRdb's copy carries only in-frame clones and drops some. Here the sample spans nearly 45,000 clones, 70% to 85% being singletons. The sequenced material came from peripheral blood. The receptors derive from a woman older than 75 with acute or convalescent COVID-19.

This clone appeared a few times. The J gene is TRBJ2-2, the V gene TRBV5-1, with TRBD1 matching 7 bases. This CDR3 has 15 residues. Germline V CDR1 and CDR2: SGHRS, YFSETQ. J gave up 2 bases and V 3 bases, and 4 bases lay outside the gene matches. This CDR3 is CASSSGTANTGELFF. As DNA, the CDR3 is TGCGCCAGCAGCTCCGGGACAGCAAACACCGGGGAGCTGTTTTTT.

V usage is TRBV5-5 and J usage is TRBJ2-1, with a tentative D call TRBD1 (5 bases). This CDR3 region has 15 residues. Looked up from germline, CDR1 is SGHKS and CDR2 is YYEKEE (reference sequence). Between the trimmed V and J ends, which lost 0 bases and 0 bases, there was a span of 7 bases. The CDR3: CASSLGTTSYNEQFF. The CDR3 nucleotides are TGTGCCAGCAGCTTGGGGACAACCTCCTACAATGAGCAGTTCTTC.

CDR3 region: CASSRQGLNTEAFF. Here the CDR3 DNA reads TGTGCCAGCAGCAGACAGGGTTTAAACACTGAAGCTTTCTTT. V is TRBV27 and J is TRBJ1-1; 7 positions match TRBD1. This CDR3 has 14 amino acids. The V segment lost 6 bases and the J segment 2 bases; nucleotides outside the gene matches: 6. Germline CDR1 is MNHEY and CDR2 is SMNVEV (reference sequence).

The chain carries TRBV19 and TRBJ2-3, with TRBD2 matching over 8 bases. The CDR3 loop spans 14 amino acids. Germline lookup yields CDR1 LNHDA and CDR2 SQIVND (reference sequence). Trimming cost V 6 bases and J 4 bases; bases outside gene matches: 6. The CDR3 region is CASRKRELADTQYF. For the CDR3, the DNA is TGTGCCAGTAGGAAGCGGGAGTTGGCAGATACGCAGTATTTT.

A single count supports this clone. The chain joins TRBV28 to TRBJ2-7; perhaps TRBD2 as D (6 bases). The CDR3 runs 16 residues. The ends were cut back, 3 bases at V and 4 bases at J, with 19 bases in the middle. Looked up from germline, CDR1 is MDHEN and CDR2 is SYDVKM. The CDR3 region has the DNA TGTGCCAGCAGTTTTCTGGGACCGAAAGGAGGGTACGAGCAGTACTTC. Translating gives CASSFLGPKGGYEQYF.

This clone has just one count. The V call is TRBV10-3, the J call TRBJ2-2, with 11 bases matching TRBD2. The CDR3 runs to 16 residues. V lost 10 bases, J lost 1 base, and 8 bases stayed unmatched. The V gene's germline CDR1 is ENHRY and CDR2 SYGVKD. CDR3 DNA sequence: TGTGCCACGACTAGCGGGATCAGCCAGAACACCGGGGAGCTGTTTTTT. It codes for CATTSGISQNTGELFF.

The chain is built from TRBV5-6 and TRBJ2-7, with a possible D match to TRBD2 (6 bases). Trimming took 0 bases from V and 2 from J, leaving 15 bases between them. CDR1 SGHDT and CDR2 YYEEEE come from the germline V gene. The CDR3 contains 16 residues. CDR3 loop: CASSLVQRASPYEQYF. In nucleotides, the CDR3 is TGTGCCAGCAGCTTGGTCCAGCGGGCCTCACCCTACGAGCAGTACTTC.

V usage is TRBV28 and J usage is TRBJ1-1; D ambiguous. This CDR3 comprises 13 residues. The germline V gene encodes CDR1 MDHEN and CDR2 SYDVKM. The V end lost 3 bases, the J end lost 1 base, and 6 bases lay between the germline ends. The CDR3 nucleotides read TGTGCCAGCAGTTTCACGGGGAACACTGAAGCTTTCTTT. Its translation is CASSFTGNTEAFF. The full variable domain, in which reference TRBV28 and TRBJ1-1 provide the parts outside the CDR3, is DVKVTQSSRYLVKRTGEKVFLECVQDMDHENMFWYRQDPGLGLRLIYFSYDVKMKEKGDIPEGYSVSREKKERFSLILESASTNQTSMYLCASSFTGNTEAFFGQGTRLTVV.

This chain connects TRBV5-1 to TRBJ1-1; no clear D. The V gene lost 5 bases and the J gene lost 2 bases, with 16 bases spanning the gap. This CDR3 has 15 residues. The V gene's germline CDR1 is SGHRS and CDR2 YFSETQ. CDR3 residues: CASREVLGLNTEAFF. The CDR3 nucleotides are TGCGCCAGCAGGGAAGTACTTGGGCTTAACACTGAAGCTTTCTTT.

CDR3: CASSRTNSLAETQYF. CDR3 DNA: TGTGCCAGCAGCCGCACCAATTCACTAGCCGAGACCCAGTACTTC. V is TRBV5-4 and J is TRBJ2-5; a possible D gene is TRBD2 (6 bases). CDR3 length: 15 residues. The V gene's germline CDR1 is SGHNT and CDR2 YYREEE (reference sequence). Trimming removed 4 bases from V and 5 bases from J, with 18 bases in between. The full variable domain, with the rest looked up from reference TRBV5-4 and TRBJ2-5, is ETGVTQSPTHLIKTRGQQVTLRCSSQSGHNTVSWYQQALGQGPQFIFQYYREEENGRGNFPPRFSGLQFPNYSSELNVNALELDDSALYLCASSRTNSLAETQYFGPGTRLLVL.

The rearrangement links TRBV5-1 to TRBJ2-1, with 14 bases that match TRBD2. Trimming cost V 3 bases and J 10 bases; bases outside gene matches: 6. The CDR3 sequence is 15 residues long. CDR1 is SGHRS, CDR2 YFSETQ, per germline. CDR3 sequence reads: CASSSGLAGGKEQFF. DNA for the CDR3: TGCGCCAGCAGCTCAGGACTAGCGGGGGGCAAGGAGCAGTTCTTC.

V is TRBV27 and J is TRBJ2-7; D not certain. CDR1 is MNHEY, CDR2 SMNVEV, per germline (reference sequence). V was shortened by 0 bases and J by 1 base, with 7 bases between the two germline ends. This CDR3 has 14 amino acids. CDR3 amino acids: CASSLSGPSYEQYF. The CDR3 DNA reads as TGTGCCAGCAGTTTATCGGGCCCTTCCTACGAGCAGTACTTC.

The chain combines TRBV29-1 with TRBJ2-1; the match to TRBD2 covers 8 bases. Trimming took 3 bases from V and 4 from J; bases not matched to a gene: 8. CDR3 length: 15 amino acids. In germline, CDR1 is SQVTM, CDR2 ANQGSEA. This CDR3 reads CSVEGSGSMYNEQFF. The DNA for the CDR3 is TGCAGCGTTGAGGGGAGCGGGAGTATGTACAATGAGCAGTTCTTC.

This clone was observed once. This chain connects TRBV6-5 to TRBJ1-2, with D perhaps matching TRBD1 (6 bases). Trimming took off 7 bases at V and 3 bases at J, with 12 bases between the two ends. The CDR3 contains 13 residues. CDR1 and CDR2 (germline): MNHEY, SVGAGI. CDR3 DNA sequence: TGTGCCAGCATACGGGCAGGGGACTATGGCTACACCTTC. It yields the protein CASIRAGDYGYTF.

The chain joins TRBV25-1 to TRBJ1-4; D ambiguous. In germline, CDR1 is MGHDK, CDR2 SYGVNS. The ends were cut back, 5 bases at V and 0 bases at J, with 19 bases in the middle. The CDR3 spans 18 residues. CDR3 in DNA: TGTGCCAGCAGTCAAAATAGAGGGTCCCTAACAACTAATGAAAAACTGTTTTTT. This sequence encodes CASSQNRGSLTTNEKLFF.

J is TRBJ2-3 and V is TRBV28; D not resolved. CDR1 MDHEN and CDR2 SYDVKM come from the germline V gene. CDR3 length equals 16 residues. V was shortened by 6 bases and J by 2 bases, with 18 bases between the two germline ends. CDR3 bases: TGTGCCAGCAGCCCCCGCGGTGCGACCCACACAGATACGCAGTATTTT. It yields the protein CASSPRGATHTDTQYF.

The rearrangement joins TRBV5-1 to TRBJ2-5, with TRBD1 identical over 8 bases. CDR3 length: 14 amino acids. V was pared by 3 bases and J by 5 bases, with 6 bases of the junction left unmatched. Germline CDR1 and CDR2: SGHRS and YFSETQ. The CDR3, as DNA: TGCGCCAGCAGCTCGCAGACAGGGGCTGAGACCCAGTACTTC. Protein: CASSSQTGAETQYF.

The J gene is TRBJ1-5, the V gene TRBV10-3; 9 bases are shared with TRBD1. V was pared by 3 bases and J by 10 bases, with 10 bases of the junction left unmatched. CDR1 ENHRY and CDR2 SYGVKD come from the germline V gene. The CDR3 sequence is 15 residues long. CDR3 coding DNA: TGTGCCATCAGTGACCAAGGACAGGGACAGGGACCCCAGCATTTT. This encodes CAISDQGQGQGPQHF.

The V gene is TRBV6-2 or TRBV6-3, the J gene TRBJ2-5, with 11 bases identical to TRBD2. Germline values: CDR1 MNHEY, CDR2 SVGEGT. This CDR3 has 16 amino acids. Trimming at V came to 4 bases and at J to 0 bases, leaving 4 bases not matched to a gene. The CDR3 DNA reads TGTGCCAGCAGTTCTATAGCGGGAGGGTACCAAGAGACCCAGTACTTC. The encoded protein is CASSSIAGGYQETQYF.

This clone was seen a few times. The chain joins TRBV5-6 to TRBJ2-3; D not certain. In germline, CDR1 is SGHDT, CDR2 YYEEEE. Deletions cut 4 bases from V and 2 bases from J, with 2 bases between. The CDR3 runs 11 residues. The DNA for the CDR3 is TGTGCCAGCAGCCTCACAGATACGCAGTATTTT. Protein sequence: CASSLTDTQYF.

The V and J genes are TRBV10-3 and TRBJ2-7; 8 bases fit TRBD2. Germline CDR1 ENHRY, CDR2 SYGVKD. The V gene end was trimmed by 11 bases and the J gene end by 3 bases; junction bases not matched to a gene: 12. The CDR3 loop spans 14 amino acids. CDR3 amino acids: CASGDGRAGYEQYF. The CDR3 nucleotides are TGTGCCTCGGGGGACGGGAGGGCGGGCTACGAGCAGTACTTC.

The CDR3 nucleotides are TGTGCCAGCAGCTTAAATGTTGCGGTCCAAGAGACCCAGTACTTC. Its protein is CASSLNVAVQETQYF. V usage is TRBV7-7 and J usage is TRBJ2-5; D is uncertain. V was cut by 2 bases and J by 1 base, with 11 bases left in between. In germline, CDR1 is SSHAT, CDR2 FNYEAQ (reference sequence). The CDR3 contains 15 residues.

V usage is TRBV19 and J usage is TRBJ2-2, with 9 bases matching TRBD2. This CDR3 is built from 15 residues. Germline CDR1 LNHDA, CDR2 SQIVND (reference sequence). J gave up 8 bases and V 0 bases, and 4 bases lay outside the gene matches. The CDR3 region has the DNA TGTGCCAGTAGTATAGATCTCCTAGCGGGAGGGGAGCTGTTTTTT. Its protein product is CASSIDLLAGGELFF.

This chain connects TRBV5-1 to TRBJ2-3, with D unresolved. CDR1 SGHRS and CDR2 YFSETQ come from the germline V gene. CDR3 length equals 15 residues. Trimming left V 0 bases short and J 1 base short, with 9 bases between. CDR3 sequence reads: CASSLGSMGTDTQYF. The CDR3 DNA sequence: TGCGCCAGCAGCTTGGGGAGTATGGGCACAGATACGCAGTATTTT.

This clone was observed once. The CDR3 coding sequence is TGTGCCAGCGGTCCGGGGGGGACTAGCGGGAGTTTCAAGACCCAGTACTTC. Translating it yields CASGPGGTSGSFKTQYF. The J gene is TRBJ2-5, the V gene TRBV6-6, with 14 bases aligning to TRBD2. Trimming took 8 bases from V and 6 from J; bases not matched to a gene: 14. The CDR3 extends over 17 amino acids. Germline V lookup: CDR1 MNHNY, CDR2 SVGAGI (reference sequence).